This T cell receptor (beta chain) stems from a study of T cell repertoires in cytomegalovirus infection. For the study at large: Both CMV infection and a matching HLA type were indicated by public TCR beta signatures. Broader study findings: Summed public TCR beta family frequency identified CMV carriers bearing the relevant HLA. The ex vivo response was dominated by HLA-C-restricted CMV-specific TCR beta clonotypes.

TCRdb re-analysed the reads in MiXCR, keeping a single row per CDR3 protein. The table shows around 550,000 distinct CDR3 sequences, with about a quarter occurring only once. The V gene's germline CDR1 is DFQATT and CDR2 SNEGSKA (reference sequence). V was trimmed by 3 bases and J by 3 bases, leaving 15 bases between them. The CDR3 extends over 15 amino acids. Concerning this clonotype itself: Its antigen is not identified.

The source of this sequence is a human donor in good health (CMV status not recorded). Some clones in this sample may be carry-over from other donors' samples. V and J are TRBV20-1 and TRBJ2-1; tentatively, D is TRBD1 (5 bases). Material: PBMCs. CDR3 loop: CSARRRQGFYNEQFF. The CDR3 DNA reads as TGCAGTGCTAGGAGGCGGCAGGGATTCTACAATGAGCAGTTCTTC.